This entry is about one T cell receptor (beta chain). This record comes from a study of blood T cell repertoires in COVID-19. Overall study context: Samples taken during acute and convalescent COVID-19 were collected in the United States, Italy and Spain. PBMCs, B-cell-depleted T cells, or T cells provided the cDNA or gDNA that made up the material.

Trimming cost V 4 bases and J 4 bases; bases outside gene matches: 9. Germline CDR1 reads SGDLS; CDR2 reads YYNGEE. The CDR3 is 16 amino acids. Original processing notes: It was from reference gene primer amplification that nucleated cell counts were estimated. The table came from immunoSEQ multiplex PCR; TCRdb's copy has only in-frame clones and leaves some out. V and J calls plus clone size are reproduced from that table; the DNA served to infer D and trimming. Counted here are around 300,000 clones, 75% to 95% occurring once; the ten biggest clones make up 6.5% to 8%. Input material: peripheral blood. The sequence was obtained from a woman aged 25 to 39 with COVID-19, enrolled during active disease. The chain is built from TRBV9 and TRBJ2-1, with 9 bases aligning to TRBD2. CDR3 DNA sequence: TGTGCCAGCAGCTCCCCCGGGACTAGCAGTTACAATGAGCAGTTCTTC. Translation: CASSSPGTSSYNEQFF.